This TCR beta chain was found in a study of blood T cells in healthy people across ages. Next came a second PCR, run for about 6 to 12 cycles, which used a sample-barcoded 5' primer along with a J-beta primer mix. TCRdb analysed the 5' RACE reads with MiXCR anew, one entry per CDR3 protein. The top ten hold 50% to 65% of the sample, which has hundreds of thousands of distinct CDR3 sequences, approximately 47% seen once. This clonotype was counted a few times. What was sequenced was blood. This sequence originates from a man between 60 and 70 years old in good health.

CDR3 residues: CASSSLRRAVEEQYF. CDR3 DNA sequence: TGTGCCAGCAGCTCCCTGAGGAGGGCCGTGGAAGAGCAGTACTTC. The V and J genes are TRBV7-2 and TRBJ2-4; the D gene is possibly TRBD2 (6 bases). The germline gives CDR1 SGHTA, CDR2 FQGNSA. The V gene lost 4 bases and the J gene lost 13 bases, with 23 bases spanning the gap. The CDR3 sequence is 15 residues long.